This TCR beta chain derives from a study of beta chain features in type 1 diabetes (dated by TCRdb to between 2017 and 2018). Looking at the study overall: Mean age, gender distribution, total cell number and subset yield did not differ between patients and healthy donors. A total of 107,917,701 sorted cells were examined across all samples, and RNA yield correlated strongly with the number of cells per subset. In the study, recently diagnosed type 1 diabetes patients and matched healthy donors were compared on the TCRB repertoires of their sorted circulating CD4+ T cell subsets. Naive and central memory subsets were obtained from all 30 or so donors, but regulatory and stem cell-like memory subsets were isolated from only 8 patients and about 8 healthy donors. The full study reports these points: Because cDNA was sequenced instead of genomic DNA, activated cells with high expression could be over-represented, although the groups did not differ in activation or CD3 levels. Because small numbers of individuals were included in the HLA sub-analyses, any influence of HLA type on TCRB rearrangement was left unresolved. PCR might favor shorter templates, but patient and control samples were amplified and corrected together, so any skew would affect both groups equally. The naive, central memory and regulatory TCRB repertoires appeared to resemble one another more closely among patients than among healthy donors. In all four CD4+ subsets, TCRB CDR3 length was moderately but significantly shorter in type 1 diabetes patients. At VDJ recombination sites, type 1 diabetes patients had fewer insertions and more deleted nucleotides, which implies abnormalities in thymic rearrangement.

A single peripheral blood draw of around 120 mL on average was collected from each donor into heparinised tubes. A BD FACSAria II and a panel including CD45RO, CCR7, CD25, CD127, CD95 and CD27 were used to sort naive, central memory, regulatory and stem cell-like memory CD4+ T cells. All sorted populations exceeded 95% purity. PBMCs were separated immediately by Lymphoprep density gradient centrifugation and were stained directly, without being cultured. Samples were stained and sorted in pairs, with one healthy donor and one patient per experiment, so that batch effects were minimized. The entire amount of isolated RNA was reverse transcribed using the High Capacity cDNA Reverse Transcription Kit, so the sequenced TCRB transcripts were expressed ones. Naive, central memory and regulatory T cell samples underwent deep immunoSEQ sequencing, averaging about 3.57 million total reads per sample. Sorted cells were lysed in RLT buffer, and RNA was extracted using DNase-treated RNeasy Micro or Mini kits according to cell number. To prevent cross-contamination, every cell subset was processed on its own, while patient and healthy donor samples were processed together. Using the immunoSEQ multiplex PCR, TCRB sequences were amplified from cDNA into 87-bp fragments spanning the CDR3 region. Sequencing of the amplicons was performed on the Illumina HiSeq platform. Under the source paper's analysis protocol: Synthetic template baselines were used to correct PCR bias computationally, reads within Hamming distance 2 were collapsed together, and singletons that could not be merged were discarded. Reads were aligned against IMGT so that V, D and J genes, CDR3 length and insertions or deletions at six rearrangement sites could be assigned. Within each subset, clonotype counts were normalized to the number of sorted cells before true diversity and Gini coefficients were calculated with the tcR R package. The overlap coefficient, calculated on TCRB nucleotide sequences, was used to quantify repertoire sharing. Out-of-frame TCRB sequences from naive cells were analyzed to stand in for the pre-selection repertoire. Drawn from immuneACCESS, this table holds only the in-frame rearrangements with V and J called that TCRdb kept. Clones are partly lost; checked studies trace under half to an unresolved V gene and leave the rest unexplained. Clonal size and the V and J genes are those of that table, whereas D and trimming came from the DNA. This sample gives about 330,000 clones in total; 11% of them show up just once. The ten largest clones add up to roughly 0.014% of the sample.

At the junction V is shortened by 5 bases and J by 7 bases, with 15 bases in between. Measured from the cysteine to the phenylalanine, the CDR3 is 14 residues long. Solely the CDR3 DNA is kept, with 42 bases framed from the first base. CDR1 SGHTA and CDR2 FQGTGA are derived from the germline V gene. This clone was observed a few times. No cognate antigen has been identified for it. No much larger clone exists at a distance of one base, and base qualities are not known. Sequenced sample: naive CD4+ T cells from blood. The sample's cell subset or site label is to be understood as: true naive CD4+ T cells. This clonotype was obtained from a woman aged 25-40 years in good health. Rearrangement joined TRBV7-3 to TRBJ2-1; tentative D gene TRBD2, with 5 bases matching. The CDR3 in this case is CASSPQVATNEQFF. The nucleotide sequence reads TGTGCCAGCAGCCCCCAGGTAGCGACGAATGAGCAGTTCTTC.